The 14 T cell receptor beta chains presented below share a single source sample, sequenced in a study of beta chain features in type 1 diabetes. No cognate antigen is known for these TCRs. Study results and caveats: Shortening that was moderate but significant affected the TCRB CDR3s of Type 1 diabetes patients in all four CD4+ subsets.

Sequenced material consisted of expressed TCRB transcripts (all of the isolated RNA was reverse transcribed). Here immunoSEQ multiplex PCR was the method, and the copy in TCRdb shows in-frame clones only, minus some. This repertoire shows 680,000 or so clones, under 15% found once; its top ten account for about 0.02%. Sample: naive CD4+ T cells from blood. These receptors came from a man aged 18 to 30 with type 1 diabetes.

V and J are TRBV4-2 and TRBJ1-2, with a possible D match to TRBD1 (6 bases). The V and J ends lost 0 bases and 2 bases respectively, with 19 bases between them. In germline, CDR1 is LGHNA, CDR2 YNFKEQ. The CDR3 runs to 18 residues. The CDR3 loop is CASSQDQGTPKANYGYTF. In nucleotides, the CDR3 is TGTGCCAGCAGCCAAGATCAGGGGACCCCGAAGGCAAACTATGGCTACACCTTC.

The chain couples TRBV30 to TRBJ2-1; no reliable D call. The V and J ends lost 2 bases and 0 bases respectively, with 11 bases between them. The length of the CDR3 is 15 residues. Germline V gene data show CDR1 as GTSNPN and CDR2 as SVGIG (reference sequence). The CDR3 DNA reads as TGTGCCTGGAGTCACGGAGTCCGCTCCTACAATGAGCAGTTCTTC. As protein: CAWSHGVRSYNEQFF.

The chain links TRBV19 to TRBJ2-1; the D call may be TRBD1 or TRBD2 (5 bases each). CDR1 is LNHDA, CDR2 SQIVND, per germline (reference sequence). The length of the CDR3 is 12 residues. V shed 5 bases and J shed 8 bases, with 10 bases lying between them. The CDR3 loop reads CASSQRGDEQFF. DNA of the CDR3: TGTGCCAGTAGTCAGAGGGGCGATGAGCAGTTCTTC.

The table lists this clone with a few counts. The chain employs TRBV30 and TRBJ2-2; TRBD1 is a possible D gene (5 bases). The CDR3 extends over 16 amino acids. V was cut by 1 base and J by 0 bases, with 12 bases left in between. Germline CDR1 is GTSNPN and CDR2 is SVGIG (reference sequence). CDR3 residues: CAWSAYRGANTGELFF. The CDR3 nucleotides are TGTGCCTGGAGTGCCTATAGGGGCGCGAACACCGGGGAGCTGTTTTTT.

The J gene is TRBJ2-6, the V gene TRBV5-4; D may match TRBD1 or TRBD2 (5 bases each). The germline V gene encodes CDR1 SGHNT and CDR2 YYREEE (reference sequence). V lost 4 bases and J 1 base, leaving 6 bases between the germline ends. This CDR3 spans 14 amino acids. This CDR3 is CASSGGSGANVLTF. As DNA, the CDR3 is TGTGCCAGCAGCGGGGGATCTGGGGCCAACGTCCTGACTTTC.

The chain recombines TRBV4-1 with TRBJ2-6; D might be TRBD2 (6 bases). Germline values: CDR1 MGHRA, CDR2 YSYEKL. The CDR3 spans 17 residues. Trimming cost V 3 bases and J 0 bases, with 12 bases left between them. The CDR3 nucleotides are TGCGCCAGCAGCCAGGAGTTACTAGCCTCTGGGGCCAACGTCCTGACTTTC. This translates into CASSQELLASGANVLTF.

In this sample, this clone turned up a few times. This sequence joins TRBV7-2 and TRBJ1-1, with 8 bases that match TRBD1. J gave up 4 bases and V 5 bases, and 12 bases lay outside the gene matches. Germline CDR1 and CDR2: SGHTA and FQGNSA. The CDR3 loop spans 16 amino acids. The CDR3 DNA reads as TGTGCCAGCAGCCCCTACAGGGGGTCAGGGGGCACTGAAGCTTTCTTT. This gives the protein CASSPYRGSGGTEAFF.

The CDR3 spells CAWSVRGTLSYNSPLHF. The CDR3 DNA is TGTGCCTGGAGTGTACGAGGGACGCTATCCTATAATTCACCCCTCCACTTT. J is TRBJ1-6 and V is TRBV30, with D perhaps matching TRBD1 (5 bases). Trimming took 0 bases from V and 1 from J, leaving 13 bases between them. The CDR3 is 17 residues long. CDR1 is GTSNPN, CDR2 SVGIG, per germline (reference sequence).

The DNA of the CDR3 is TGTGCCAGCACCCTCACGGCCATTGAAGCTTTCTTT. This sequence encodes CASTLTAIEAFF. This chain links TRBV7-9 with TRBJ1-1; D is undetermined. This CDR3 is built from 12 residues. Between the trimmed V and J ends, which lost 7 bases and 7 bases, there was a span of 13 bases. The germline V gene encodes CDR1 SEHNR and CDR2 FQNEAQ (reference sequence).

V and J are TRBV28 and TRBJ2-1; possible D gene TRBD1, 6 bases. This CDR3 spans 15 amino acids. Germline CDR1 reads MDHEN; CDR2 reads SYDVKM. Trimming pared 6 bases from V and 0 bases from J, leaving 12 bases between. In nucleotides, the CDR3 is TGTGCCAGCAGGTTGGACAGTCGCTCCTACAATGAGCAGTTCTTC. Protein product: CASRLDSRSYNEQFF.

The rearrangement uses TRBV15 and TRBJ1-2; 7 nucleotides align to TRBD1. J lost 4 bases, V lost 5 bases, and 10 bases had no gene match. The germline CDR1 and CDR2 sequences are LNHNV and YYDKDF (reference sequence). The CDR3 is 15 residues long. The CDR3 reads CATSPGDSHLYGYTF. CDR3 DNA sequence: TGTGCCACCAGCCCGGGGGACAGCCACCTCTATGGCTACACCTTC.

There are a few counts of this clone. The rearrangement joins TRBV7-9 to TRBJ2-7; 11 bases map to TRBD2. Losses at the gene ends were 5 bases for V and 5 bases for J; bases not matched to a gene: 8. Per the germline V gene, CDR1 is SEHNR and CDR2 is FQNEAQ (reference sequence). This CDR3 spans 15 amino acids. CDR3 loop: CASSPGTSGNHEQYF. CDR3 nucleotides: TGTGCCAGCAGCCCCGGGACTAGCGGTAACCACGAGCAGTACTTC.

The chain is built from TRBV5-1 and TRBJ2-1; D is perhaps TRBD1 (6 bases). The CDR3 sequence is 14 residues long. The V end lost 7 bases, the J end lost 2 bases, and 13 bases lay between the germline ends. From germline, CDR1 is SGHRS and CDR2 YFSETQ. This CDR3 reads CASRTGYAYNEQFF. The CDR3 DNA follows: TGCGCCAGCCGCACAGGGTATGCCTACAATGAGCAGTTCTTC.

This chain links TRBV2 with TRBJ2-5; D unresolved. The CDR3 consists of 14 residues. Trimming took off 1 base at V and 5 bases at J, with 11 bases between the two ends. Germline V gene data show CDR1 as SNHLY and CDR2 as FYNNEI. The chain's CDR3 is CASSEDWRSETQYF. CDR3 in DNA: TGTGCCAGCAGTGAAGACTGGCGATCGGAGACCCAGTACTTC.